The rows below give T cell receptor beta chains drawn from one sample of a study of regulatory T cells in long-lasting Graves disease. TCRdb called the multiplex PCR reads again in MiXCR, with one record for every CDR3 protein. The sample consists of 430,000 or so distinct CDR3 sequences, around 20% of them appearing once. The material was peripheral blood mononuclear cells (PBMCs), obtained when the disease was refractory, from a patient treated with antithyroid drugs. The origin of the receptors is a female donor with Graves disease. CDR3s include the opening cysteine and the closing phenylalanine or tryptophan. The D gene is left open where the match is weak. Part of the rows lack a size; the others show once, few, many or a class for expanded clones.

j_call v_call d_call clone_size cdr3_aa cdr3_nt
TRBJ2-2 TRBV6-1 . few CASRRDSIAGELFF TGTGCCAGCAGGAGGGACTCAATTGCCGGGGAGCTGTTTTTT
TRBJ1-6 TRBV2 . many CASRDIGSPLHF TGTGCCAGCAGGGACATTGGGTCACCCCTCCACTTT
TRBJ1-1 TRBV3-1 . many CASSLVDENTEAFF TGTGCCAGCAGCCTAGTGGATGAGAACACTGAAGCTTTCTTT
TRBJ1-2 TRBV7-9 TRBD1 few CASSLDTGAYGYTF TGTGCCAGCAGCTTAGATACAGGGGCCTATGGCTACACCTTC
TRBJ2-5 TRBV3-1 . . CASARGWETQYF TGTGCCAGCGCGCGCGGGTGGGAGACCCAGTACTTC
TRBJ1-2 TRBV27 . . CASSFVSQGRGYTF TGTGCCAGCAGTTTTGTCAGCCAGGGTCGGGGCTACACCTTC
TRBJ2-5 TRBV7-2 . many CASSHYKETQYF TGTGCCAGCAGCCACTACAAAGAGACCCAGTACTTC
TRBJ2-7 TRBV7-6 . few CASSFLNDYQYF TGTGCCAGCAGCTTTCTCAACGACTACCAGTACTTC
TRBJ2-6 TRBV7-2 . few CASSLVSSGANVLTF TGTGCCAGCAGCTTGGTGTCTTCTGGGGCCAACGTCCTGACTTTC
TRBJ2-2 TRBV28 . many CASSFGTSRAYTGELFF TGTGCCAGCAGTTTCGGGACCTCCCGGGCCTACACCGGGGAGCTGTTTTTT
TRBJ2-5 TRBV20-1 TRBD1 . CSGQDKETQYF TGCAGCGGACAGGACAAAGAGACCCAGTACTTC
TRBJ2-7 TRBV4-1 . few CASSQGGVYEQYF TGCGCCAGCAGCCAAGGGGGTGTTTACGAGCAGTACTTC
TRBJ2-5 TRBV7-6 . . CASSPLGAQETQYF TGTGCCAGCAGCCCCCTCGGGGCCCAAGAGACCCAGTACTTC
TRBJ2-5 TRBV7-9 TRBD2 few CASSPPASGRAQETQYF TGTGCCAGCAGCCCCCCCGCTAGCGGGAGGGCCCAAGAGACCCAGTACTTC
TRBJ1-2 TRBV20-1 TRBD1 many CSARALTGLVEGYTF TGCAGTGCTAGAGCCCTGACAGGGCTAGTCGAGGGCTACACCTTC
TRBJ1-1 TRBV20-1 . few CSATFGGMNTEAFF TGCAGTGCTACCTTTGGGGGAATGAACACTGAAGCTTTCTTT
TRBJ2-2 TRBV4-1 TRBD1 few CASSQGDRGYTGELFF TGCGCCAGCAGCCAAGGGGACAGGGGATACACCGGGGAGCTGTTTTTT
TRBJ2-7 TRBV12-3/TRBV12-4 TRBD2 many CASSLGGSVNEQYF TGTGCCAGCAGTTTGGGAGGGTCGGTCAACGAGCAGTACTTC
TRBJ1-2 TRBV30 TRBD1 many CAWRAGKLRTGLSGYTF TGTGCCTGGAGGGCGGGGAAGCTGCGGACAGGGTTAAGCGGCTACACCTTC
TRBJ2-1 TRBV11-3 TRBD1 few CASSAGAGGFNEQFF TGTGCCAGCAGCGCCGGGGCAGGGGGCTTCAATGAGCAGTTCTTC
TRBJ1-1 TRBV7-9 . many CASSLFGGVATEAFF TGTGCCAGCAGCTTATTCGGGGGGGTGGCCACTGAAGCTTTCTTT
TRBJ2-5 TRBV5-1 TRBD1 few CASSAGTGRETQYF TGCGCCAGCAGCGCCGGGACAGGGCGAGAGACCCAGTACTTC
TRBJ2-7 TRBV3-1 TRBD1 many CASSQPSGQGYEQYF TGTGCCAGCAGCCAACCCTCGGGACAGGGCTACGAGCAGTACTTC